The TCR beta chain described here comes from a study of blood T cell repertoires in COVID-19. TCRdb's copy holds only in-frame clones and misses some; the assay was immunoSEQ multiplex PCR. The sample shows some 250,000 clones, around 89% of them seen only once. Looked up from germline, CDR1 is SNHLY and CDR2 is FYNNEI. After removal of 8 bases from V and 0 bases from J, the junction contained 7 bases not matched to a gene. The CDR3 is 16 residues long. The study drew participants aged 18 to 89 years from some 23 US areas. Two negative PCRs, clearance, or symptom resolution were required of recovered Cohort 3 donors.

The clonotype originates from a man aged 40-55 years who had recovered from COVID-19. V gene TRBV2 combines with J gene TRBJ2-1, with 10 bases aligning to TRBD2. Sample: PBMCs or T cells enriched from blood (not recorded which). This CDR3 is CASASGRVSSYNEQFF. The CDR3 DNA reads TGTGCCAGCGCAAGCGGGAGGGTAAGCTCCTACAATGAGCAGTTCTTC.